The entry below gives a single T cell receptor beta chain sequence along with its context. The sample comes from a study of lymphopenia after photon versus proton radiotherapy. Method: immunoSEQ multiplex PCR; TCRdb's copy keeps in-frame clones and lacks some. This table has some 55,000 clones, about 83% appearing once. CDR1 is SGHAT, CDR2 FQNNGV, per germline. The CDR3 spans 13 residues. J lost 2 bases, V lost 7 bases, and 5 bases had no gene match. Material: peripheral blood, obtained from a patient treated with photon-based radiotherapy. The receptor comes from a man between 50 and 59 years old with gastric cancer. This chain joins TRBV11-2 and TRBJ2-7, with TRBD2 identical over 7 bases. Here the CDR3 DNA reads TGTGCCAGCACCACCGGGACTACCTACGAGCAGTACTTC. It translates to CASTTGTTYEQYF.